The sample holds many counts of the clone carrying this T cell receptor beta chain. Antigen unknown. The junction had 14 bases not matched to a gene; V was cut back by 4 bases and J by 11 bases. In germline, CDR1 is SGHVS, CDR2 FNYEAQ. The CDR3 spans 15 residues. TCRdb recomputed calls from the reads with MiXCR, one row per CDR3 protein. The sample yields more than 40,000 distinct CDR3 sequences, about a fifth seen once. This entry belongs to a study of T cell repertoires in cytomegalovirus infection. About the research overall: In the study, CMV epitopes included recently identified HLA-C-restricted and well-studied HLA-B-restricted ones. In public TCR beta signatures, there were indications of both CMV infection and matching HLA type.

The sample here was CD8+ T cells from cultured PBMCs, taken from culture after CMV antigen stimulation. This chain connects TRBV7-6 to TRBJ2-3; 8 nucleotides agree with TRBD1. This receptor was obtained from a human donor in good health (CMV status not recorded). Some clones in this sample may be carry-over from other donors' samples. CDR3 DNA sequence: TGTGCCAGCAGCTCCCAAAGACAGGGGATGCCAAAGCAGTATTTT. It yields the protein CASSSQRQGMPKQYF.